These 7 T cell receptor beta chains were all obtained from the same sample, sequenced in a study of neurological immune-mediated disorders. TCRdb re-analysed the 5' RACE reads in MiXCR, keeping a single row per CDR3 protein. The table shows about 59,000 distinct CDR3 sequences, with more than 9.5% occurring only once. Material: PBMCs. The source of these receptors is a woman aged 60-70 years with HTLV-1-associated myelopathy (HAM/TSP).

A word on this clonotype: A junction end diverges from the germline sequence, so it may reflect a read error. This chain links TRBV3-1 with TRBJ2-7; D gene ambiguous. Looked up from germline, CDR1 is LGHDT and CDR2 is YNNKEL (reference sequence). CDR3 size: 11 residues. The CDR3 protein is CAISQEYEQYF. CDR3 nucleotides: TGTGCCATCAGCCAAGAGTACGAGCAGTACTTC.

This chain uses TRBV10-3 with TRBJ2-5; D is uncertain. Between the trimmed V and J ends, which lost 4 bases and 2 bases, there was a span of 8 bases. The germline CDR1 and CDR2 sequences are ENHRY and SYGVKD. The CDR3 contains 13 residues. The CDR3 region is CAISVSLQETQYF. The CDR3 nucleotides are TGTGCCATCAGTGTGAGCCTTCAAGAGACCCAGTACTTC.

This clonotype was seen many times. The rearrangement joins TRBV12-3 or TRBV12-4 to TRBJ2-1; D gene ambiguous. Trimming pared 6 bases from V and 2 bases from J, leaving 11 bases between. The CDR3 is 14 amino acids. The DNA for the CDR3 is TGTGCCAGCAGCCTAGGACCTACCTACAATGAGCAGTTCTTC. Amino acid sequence: CASSLGPTYNEQFF.

This clonotype was found many times. The CDR3 spells CASSPRAGNYGYTF. The CDR3 DNA follows: TGTGCCAGCAGCCCTAGGGCAGGGAACTATGGCTACACCTTC. The chain employs TRBV7-2 and TRBJ1-2, with TRBD1 as a possible D gene (5 bases). The ends were cut back, 5 bases at V and 2 bases at J, with 12 bases in the middle. This CDR3 has 14 amino acids. Germline-derived CDR1 and CDR2 are SGHTA and FQGNSA.

This clonotype was seen many times. The V and J genes are TRBV29-1 and TRBJ1-1; D is perhaps TRBD1 (5 bases). This CDR3 is 13 amino acids long. Germline CDR1 and CDR2: SQVTM and ANQGSEA. With 8 bases removed from V and 0 bases from J, the gap between germline ends came to 13 bases. The CDR3 sequence is CSSGTPLNTEAFF. The DNA for the CDR3 is TGCAGCTCCGGGACTCCCTTGAACACTGAAGCTTTCTTT.

This clonotype showed up many times. The chain joins TRBV6-1 to TRBJ2-7, with D perhaps matching TRBD1 or TRBD2 (5 bases each). Between the trimmed V and J ends, which lost 6 bases and 1 base, there was a span of 16 bases. CDR3 length equals 15 residues. CDR1 MNHNS and CDR2 SASEGT come from the germline V gene. The CDR3 bases are TGTGCCAGCAGACTCTTCCGGGACCGATCCTACGAGCAGTACTTC. Its protein product is CASRLFRDRSYEQYF.

In its sample, this clonotype was seen many times. The chain carries TRBV20-1 and TRBJ2-2; no definite D call. The CDR3 runs 16 residues. Per the germline V gene, CDR1 is DFQATT and CDR2 is SNEGSKA (reference sequence). Trimming pared 0 bases from V and 2 bases from J, leaving 13 bases between. The CDR3: CSARDPSLINTGELFF. The CDR3 nucleotides read TGCAGTGCTAGAGATCCGAGCTTGATAAACACCGGGGAGCTGTTTTTT.